These 20 T cell receptor beta chains were all obtained from the same sample, sequenced in a study of persistence of HIV-infected CD4 T cells. The libraries were made with immunoSEQ version 4 in survey mode. Libraries were prepared by immunoSEQ multiplex PCR; TCRdb keeps only in-frame clonotypes and omits some of them. The table records approximately 34,000 clones, 65% to 90% of them present only once. Their specific antigens are unknown. Overlapping HIV-1 Gag 15-mer peptides at around 0.91 ug per peptide per mL were used. Sorted nonresponding memory CD4+ T cells were CD40L-negative, CD69-negative, CD45RO-high. The input for sequencing was CD4+ T cells sorted from PBMCs after approximately 19-hour stimulation, taken from a patient who received antiretroviral therapy. These receptor sequences come from an adult woman with HIV who was CMV-seropositive.

The J gene is TRBJ2-1, the V gene TRBV11-3; D possibly corresponds to TRBD2 (5 bases). This CDR3 region has 16 residues. Germline V CDR1 and CDR2: SGHNT, YENEEA. V was trimmed by 5 bases and J by 3 bases, leaving 17 bases between them. In nucleotides, the CDR3 is TGTGCCAGCAGCCCCAACCGAGTGGGAGTCTACAATGAGCAGTTCTTC. Translated, it gives CASSPNRVGVYNEQFF.

This clone was seen more than once but under ten times. The J gene is TRBJ1-2, the V gene TRBV4-1; a possible D gene is TRBD1 (5 bases). CDR3 length: 15 residues. The germline gives CDR1 MGHRA, CDR2 YSYEKL. The V end was cut by 1 base, the J end by 2 bases, with 11 bases between. Written as DNA, the CDR3 is TGCGCCAGCAGCCAAGGAGACAAGGGGAACTATGGCTACACCTTC. This gives the protein CASSQGDKGNYGYTF.

V usage is TRBV9 and J usage is TRBJ2-3; TRBD2 is a possible D gene (7 bases). V lost 4 bases, J lost 4 bases, and 16 bases lay in between. The CDR3 runs 15 residues. Germline V gene lookup returns CDR1 SGDLS and CDR2 YYNGEE. The CDR3: CASSPPGGPPDTQYF. Here the CDR3 DNA reads TGTGCCAGCAGCCCACCCGGGGGGCCGCCAGATACGCAGTATTTT.

The chain combines TRBV2 with TRBJ1-5; 7 nucleotides match TRBD1. The germline V gene has CDR1 SNHLY and CDR2 FYNNEI. The CDR3 runs to 14 residues. The junction had 9 bases not matched to a gene; V was cut back by 6 bases and J by 7 bases. CDR3: CASSGDRVRQPQHF. CDR3 in DNA: TGTGCCAGCAGCGGTGACAGGGTTAGGCAGCCCCAGCATTTT.

The chain employs TRBV9 and TRBJ2-2; D is tentatively TRBD1 or TRBD2 (5 bases each). The germline CDR1 and CDR2 sequences are SGDLS and YYNGEE. V gave up 3 bases and J gave up 0 bases, with 9 bases separating them. This CDR3 spans 15 amino acids. The CDR3 region is CASSGGTTNTGELFF. DNA of the CDR3: TGTGCCAGCAGCGGAGGGACGACGAACACCGGGGAGCTGTTTTTT.

CDR3 in DNA: TGTGCCACCAGCAGAGAGGCGGGGGAGCAGTACTTC. As protein: CATSREAGEQYF. V and J are TRBV15 and TRBJ2-7, with D possibly matching TRBD2 (6 bases). V shed 0 bases and J shed 7 bases, with 7 bases lying between them. CDR1 is LNHNV, CDR2 YYDKDF, per germline (reference sequence). The CDR3 has 12 amino acids.

This clone is a singleton in its sample. The CDR3, as DNA: TGTGCCAGCAGGTCCGATTGGGGGGGCTCTTCCTACAATGAGCAGTTCTTC. It translates to CASRSDWGGSSYNEQFF. This sequence joins TRBV27 and TRBJ2-1, with TRBD2 as a possible D gene (7 bases). V lost 6 bases, J lost 1 base, and 19 bases lay in between. CDR1 MNHEY and CDR2 SMNVEV come from the germline V gene (reference sequence). The CDR3 covers 17 residues.

This clone was counted a single time. This chain connects TRBV6-2 or TRBV6-3 to TRBJ2-3; D gene unclear. The V gene's germline CDR1 is MNHEY and CDR2 SVGEGT. There are 12 residues in the CDR3. Trimming removed 6 bases at V and 4 bases at J, with 8 bases between. The CDR3 DNA sequence: TGTGCCAGCAGCAACCCCCCAGATACGCAGTATTTT. Protein sequence: CASSNPPDTQYF.

This chain joins TRBV19 and TRBJ2-1; 12 bases line up with TRBD2. V was pared by 6 bases and J by 7 bases, with 7 bases of the junction left unmatched. Germline V lookup: CDR1 LNHDA, CDR2 SQIVND (reference sequence). The CDR3 is made up of 15 amino acids. CDR3 loop: CASREGLAGRNEQFF. In DNA, the CDR3 is TGTGCCAGTAGAGAAGGACTAGCGGGAAGGAATGAGCAGTTCTTC.

This clone showed up just a few times. The chain couples TRBV9 to TRBJ2-7, with TRBD2 as a possible D gene (6 bases). V gave up 3 bases and J gave up 6 bases, with 25 bases separating them. The CDR3 is made up of 17 amino acids. Germline CDR1 SGDLS, CDR2 YYNGEE. The CDR3 loop is CASSASERAYPAGEQYF. CDR3 coding DNA: TGTGCCAGCAGCGCCTCTGAGCGGGCCTACCCGGCAGGCGAGCAGTACTTC.

The chain recombines TRBV9 with TRBJ1-2, with a possible D match to TRBD1 (6 bases). V gave up 2 bases and J gave up 8 bases, with 19 bases separating them. CDR3 length: 15 amino acids. Germline V gene data show CDR1 as SGDLS and CDR2 as YYNGEE. The CDR3 protein is CASSVSSGGLEGYTF. DNA for the CDR3: TGTGCCAGCAGCGTCTCTAGCGGGGGGCTTGAAGGCTACACCTTC.

This clone was detected only once. The chain is built from TRBV7-8 and TRBJ2-5, with 12 bases fitting TRBD2. This CDR3 region has 18 residues. Trimming removed 1 base from V and 2 bases from J; junction bases left unmatched: 8. Germline assignment: CDR1 SGHVS and CDR2 FQNEAQ. CDR3 in DNA: TGTGCCAGCAGCTTAGGGCTAGCGGGGGGGCTACCTCAAGAGACCCAGTACTTC. Translation gives CASSLGLAGGLPQETQYF.

The V call is TRBV4-3, the J call TRBJ2-3, with D uncertain. Trimming left V 0 bases short and J 3 bases short, with 10 bases between. From germline, CDR1 is LGHNA and CDR2 YSLEER. This CDR3 region has 15 residues. The chain's CDR3 is CASSQEGQRTDTQYF. CDR3 DNA sequence: TGCGCCAGCAGCCAAGAAGGGCAGAGGACAGATACGCAGTATTTT.

J is TRBJ2-3 and V is TRBV5-8, with 7 nucleotides matching TRBD2. Germline assignment: CDR1 SGHTS and CDR2 YDEGEE. The ends lost 2 bases at V and 6 bases at J; junction bases unmatched: 6. The CDR3 is made up of 14 amino acids. This CDR3 is CASSLAGTGDTQYF. The CDR3 DNA sequence: TGTGCCAGCAGCTTAGCGGGGACTGGTGATACGCAGTATTTT.

The chain carries TRBV18 and TRBJ2-2; D is unclear. The germline gives CDR1 KGHSH, CDR2 LQKENI. The V end lost 3 bases, the J end lost 1 base, and 9 bases lay between the germline ends. This CDR3 is built from 15 residues. For the CDR3, the DNA is TGTGCCAGCTCACCCACCCCCCGGAACACCGGGGAGCTGTTTTTT. This encodes CASSPTPRNTGELFF. The full variable domain, rest sourced from reference TRBV18 and TRBJ2-2, is NAGVMQNPRHLVRRRGQEARLRCSPMKGHSHVYWYRQLPEEGLKFMVYLQKENIIDESGMPKERFSAEFPKEGPSILRIQQVVRGDSAAYFCASSPTPRNTGELFFGEGSRLTVL.

The chain uses TRBV3-1 (or the pseudogene TRBV3-2) and TRBJ1-2, with 8 bases aligning to TRBD1. Germline V gives CDR1 LGHDT, CDR2 YNNKEL (reference sequence). The CDR3 sequence is 17 residues long. V was pared by 4 bases and J by 0 bases, with 10 bases of the junction left unmatched. The CDR3 bases are TGTGCCAGCAGCCCACAAGTGACAGGGGCCACTAACTATGGCTACACCTTC. As protein: CASSPQVTGATNYGYTF.

The chain has TRBV7-8 and TRBJ1-6, with a tentative D call TRBD1 (5 bases). CDR1 is SGHVS and CDR2 is FQNEAQ in the germline V gene. V dropped 2 bases and J dropped 7 bases, with 18 bases sitting between them. CDR3 length equals 17 residues. This chain's CDR3 is CASSLHGTRVANSPLHF. CDR3 nucleotide sequence: TGTGCCAGCAGCTTACACGGGACTCGGGTCGCAAATTCACCCCTCCACTTT.

This sequence joins TRBV5-1 and TRBJ2-3, with 7 bases fitting TRBD2. Trimming removed 0 bases from V and 5 bases from J; junction bases left unmatched: 3. Germline assignment: CDR1 SGHRS and CDR2 YFSETQ. This CDR3 contains 14 residues. CDR3 residues: CASSLAPGGDTQYF. The CDR3 region has the DNA TGCGCCAGCAGCTTGGCCCCGGGAGGAGATACGCAGTATTTT.

The gene calls are TRBV6-5 and TRBJ1-5, with D possibly TRBD1 on 6 matching bases. The ends were cut back, 6 bases at V and 7 bases at J, with 13 bases in the middle. The germline gives CDR1 MNHEY, CDR2 SVGAGI. The length of the CDR3 is 13 residues. CDR3 in DNA: TGTGCCAGCAGCCAGGGGCACGGACAGCCCCAGCATTTT. Residues: CASSQGHGQPQHF.

The chain joins TRBV19 to TRBJ2-3; TRBD1 aligns across 11 bases. The CDR3 is made up of 16 amino acids. Germline CDR1 is LNHDA and CDR2 is SQIVND (reference sequence). J gave up 2 bases and V 4 bases, and 5 bases lay outside the gene matches. The CDR3, as DNA: TGTGCCAGTAGTACGCGGACAGGGGGCTCCACAGATACGCAGTATTTT. Translation: CASSTRTGGSTDTQYF. The full variable domain, with the rest looked up from reference TRBV19 and TRBJ2-3, is DGGITQSPKYLFRKEGQNVTLSCEQNLNHDAMYWYRQDPGQGLRLIYYSQIVNDFQKGDIAEGYSVSREKKESFPLTVTSAQKNPTAFYLCASSTRTGGSTDTQYFGPGTRLTVL.